The rows below give T cell receptor beta chains drawn from one sample of a study of sequential checkpoint blockade in melanoma. The data were produced by immunoSEQ multiplex PCR, yet TCRdb's version contains in-frame clones alone and is incomplete. This sample has about 35,000 clones, with about four fifths found just once. The sequencing here drew on CD8+ T cells sorted from blood (inferred from file names), taken from a patient given nivolumab and ipilimumab in sequence. Receptor source: a human donor with melanoma. CDR3s leave out the opening cysteine and the closing phenylalanine or tryptophan.

V gene: TRBV28
CDR3 protein: ASSFGSSYEQY

V gene: TRBV10-1
CDR3 protein: ASGGGSPLH

V gene: TRBV6-1
CDR3 protein: ASSELSWGPGRYGYT

V gene: TRBV4-1
CDR3 protein: ASSQNDADVNYGYT

V gene: TRBV9
CDR3 protein: ASSASGTSYYNEQF

V gene: TRBV7-6
CDR3 protein: ASSLDFVYEQY

V gene: TRBV6-4
CDR3 protein: ASSAGQENTEAF

V gene: TRBV15
CDR3 protein: ATSRGQEGGEQY

V gene: TRBV6-5
CDR3 protein: ASGRDTYEQY

V gene: TRBV9
CDR3 protein: ASSPSGAGEWDEQF

V gene: TRBV5-1
CDR3 protein: ASSSGTGLLAEAF

V gene: TRBV15
CDR3 protein: ATSLGRGQNYGYT

V gene: TRBV5-4
CDR3 protein: ASSLADTNTEAF

V gene: TRBV2
CDR3 protein: ASSPQLAGGYNEQF

V gene: TRBV6-1
CDR3 protein: ASRVTVMNTEAF

V gene: TRBV7-9
CDR3 protein: ASTLSSRGAGYT

V gene: TRBV7-2
CDR3 protein: ASSWARLAGGYEQY

V gene: TRBV6-5
CDR3 protein: ASTNYMEAF

V gene: TRBV6-6
CDR3 protein: ASSPQGRFDVYT

V gene: TRBV28
CDR3 protein: ASSPLWGAGGYFLKLYNEQF

V gene: TRBV29-1
CDR3 protein: SVEGTSGGADTQY

V gene: TRBV28
CDR3 protein: ASSIRGEVTEAF

V gene: TRBV27
CDR3 protein: ASSGQGRDQPQH

V gene: TRBV11-2
CDR3 protein: ASSTWDNGNTIY

V gene: TRBV4-1
CDR3 protein: ASSQVVGTDNEQF

V gene: TRBV6-1
CDR3 protein: ASSDDRYYNSPLH

V gene: TRBV27
CDR3 protein: ASSLFAGLYEQY

V gene: TRBV28
CDR3 protein: ASSYRSYGYT

V gene: TRBV19
CDR3 protein: ASSIGLLGSEQY

V gene: TRBV28
CDR3 protein: ASSLEEETYEQY

V gene: TRBV19
CDR3 protein: ASDQYSNQPQH

V gene: TRBV29-1
CDR3 protein: SVEDPAINSGRALSTDTQY

V gene: TRBV7-8
CDR3 protein: ASSTRTALGEKLF

V gene: TRBV9
CDR3 protein: ASSASGRGYNEQF

V gene: TRBV6-1
CDR3 protein: ASSHRGSYEQY

V gene: TRBV14
CDR3 protein: ASSAYSYEQY

V gene: TRBV7-9
CDR3 protein: ASSLEGAGNTEAF

V gene: TRBV6-4
CDR3 protein: ASSPTTSGSDTQY

V gene: TRBV27
CDR3 protein: ASTERGLINEQY

V gene: TRBV5-8
CDR3 protein: ASSFGGNEQF

V gene: TRBV28
CDR3 protein: ASSLPGTSKGEQF

V gene: TRBV10-3
CDR3 protein: AISYQTQVGNTEAF

V gene: TRBV27
CDR3 protein: ASSPDRETQY

V gene: TRBV7-6
CDR3 protein: ASSLGTGRTEAF

V gene: TRBV27
CDR3 protein: ASSSAPGTGGLLTSGTRVYEQY

V gene: TRBV4-1
CDR3 protein: ASSQGGLAGLKDTQY

V gene: TRBV25-1
CDR3 protein: ASSEQGQETQY

V gene: TRBV19
CDR3 protein: ASSSGGRGTGELF

V gene: TRBV6-1
CDR3 protein: AGSEAAGGPDTQY

V gene: TRBV27
CDR3 protein: ASSSSQGNGNQPQH